This entry concerns a single T cell receptor beta chain. Additional DNA sequences in this sample encode the identical CDR3. The sample is drawn from a study of blood T cell repertoires in COVID-19. As for the study in general: Spain, Italy and the United States supplied samples that represented acute and convalescent COVID-19. Sources were T cells, B-cell-depleted T cells, or PBMCs; the material itself was cDNA or gDNA.

Germline CDR1 reads SGHTA; CDR2 reads FQGNSA. CDR3 size: 15 residues. With 7 bases clipped from V and 4 bases from J, the junction kept 7 bases outside the gene matches. Methods used by the authors: Amplification of reference gene primers provided the estimated nucleated cell counts. Using immunoSEQ multiplex PCR, the repertoire was profiled, and TCRdb retains in-frame clones only, with some absent. The DNA gave D and trimming, while V, J and clone size come from that table. The sample consists of under 300,000 clones, 88% of them appearing once. This clonotype was sampled from a woman in her 40s who had recovered from COVID-19. The sample taken for sequencing was peripheral blood. The chain uses TRBV7-2 and TRBJ2-2, with 9 positions matching TRBD2. CDR3 nucleotides: TGTGCCAGCAAGACGGGGCGGGGGGGCACCGGGGAGCTGTTTTTT. Its protein product is CASKTGRGGTGELFF.